This T cell receptor beta chain comes out of a study of OX40 agonist ivuxolimab in advanced cancers. The CDR3 spans 15 residues. V shed 5 bases and J 5 bases; nucleotides not matched to a gene: 11. CDR1 is SGHDN and CDR2 is FVKESK in the germline V gene. Here immunoSEQ multiplex PCR was the method, and the copy in TCRdb shows in-frame clones only, minus some. The sample lists more than 85,000 clones; approximately 83% were seen once. The chain recombines TRBV14 with TRBJ1-1, with 7 positions matching TRBD1. This receptor was taken from an adult with an advanced solid tumor such as melanoma, head and neck, liver or kidney cancer. Material: CD4+ or CD8+ T cells sorted from blood, obtained in a trial of the OX40 agonist ivuxolimab. CDR3 DNA sequence: TGTGCCAGCAGCTCCAACAGGGGCGGTCGGACTGAAGCTTTCTTT. It yields the protein CASSSNRGGRTEAFF.